These 18 T cell receptor beta chains were sequenced from one sample in a study of T cell responses to AZD1222 COVID-19 vaccine. Profiled with immunoSEQ multiplex PCR; TCRdb holds only in-frame clones, not every one. The sample yields about 120,000 clones, roughly 84% seen once. Sequences were derived from peripheral blood, sampled on day 0 of AZD1222 vaccination. These receptors all stem from an adult in good health.

This clone was found a few times. The chain employs TRBV4-2 and TRBJ1-4; D call uncertain. This CDR3 region has 12 residues. The V gene lost 1 base and the J gene lost 6 bases, with 3 bases spanning the gap. The germline V gene has CDR1 LGHNA and CDR2 YNFKEQ. In DNA form, the CDR3 reads TGTGCCAGCAGCCAAGGTTATGAAAAACTGTTTTTT. Encoded protein: CASSQGYEKLFF.

This chain joins TRBV6-2 or TRBV6-3 and TRBJ1-2; the D gene is possibly TRBD1 (5 bases). Germline-derived CDR1 and CDR2 are MNHEY and SVGEGT. The CDR3 spans 15 residues. V was cut by 5 bases and J by 5 bases, with 18 bases left in between. This CDR3 reads CASSNPGRTNYGYTF. CDR3 DNA: TGTGCCAGCAGTAACCCGGGACGGACAAATTATGGCTACACCTTC.

The V call is TRBV28, the J call TRBJ1-5; D unresolved. This CDR3 has 14 residues. Per the germline V gene, CDR1 is MDHEN and CDR2 is SYDVKM. V lost 5 bases, J lost 5 bases, and 13 bases lay in between. CDR3 sequence: CASSMLRGHQPQHF. DNA of the CDR3: TGTGCCAGCAGTATGCTTCGGGGTCATCAGCCCCAGCATTTT.

This clone was found once. This chain uses TRBV28 with TRBJ2-7; 7 bases are a match to TRBD2. Germline values: CDR1 MDHEN, CDR2 SYDVKM. The CDR3 sequence is 15 residues long. The V gene end was trimmed by 3 bases and the J gene end by 5 bases; junction bases not matched to a gene: 10. CDR3 in amino acids: CASSFGGRARDEQYF. Here the CDR3 DNA reads TGTGCCAGCAGTTTCGGTGGGAGGGCCAGAGACGAGCAGTACTTC.

This clone was seen a single time. This chain connects TRBV6-5 to TRBJ1-1; 7 bases fit TRBD1. There are 12 residues in the CDR3. V gave up 6 bases and J gave up 7 bases; unmatched junction bases: 5. Germline-derived CDR1 and CDR2 are MNHEY and SVGAGI. CDR3 protein: CASSRRDSEAFF. CDR3 coding DNA: TGTGCCAGCAGCAGAAGGGACAGTGAAGCTTTCTTT.

The chain couples TRBV7-2 to TRBJ2-1, with D unclear. CDR3 size: 13 residues. The germline V gene encodes CDR1 SGHTA and CDR2 FQGNSA. V was trimmed by 8 bases and J by 7 bases, leaving 15 bases between them. The CDR3, as DNA: TGTGCCAGCTCGAATGGGTTCAGGAATGAGCAGTTCTTC. It is translated as CASSNGFRNEQFF.

The rearrangement links TRBV3-1 (or the pseudogene TRBV3-2) to TRBJ2-3; 12 bases map to TRBD2. With 0 bases clipped from V and 6 bases from J, the junction kept 7 bases outside the gene matches. The CDR3 runs 17 residues. Germline-derived CDR1 and CDR2 are LGHDT and YNNKEL (reference sequence). CDR3 amino acids: CASSQDSLAGGFDTQYF. In nucleotides, the CDR3 is TGTGCCAGCAGCCAAGATAGCCTAGCGGGGGGGTTTGATACGCAGTATTTT.

The gene calls are TRBV2 and TRBJ1-2; D is unresolved. V lost 0 bases to trimming and J lost 2 bases, with 16 bases between them. The V gene's germline CDR1 is SNHLY and CDR2 FYNNEI. This CDR3 has 17 residues. In nucleotides, the CDR3 is TGTGCCAGCAGTGAAGCGCGAAACTTCCTTGGGAACTATGGCTACACCTTC. Its protein product is CASSEARNFLGNYGYTF.

This chain connects TRBV27 to TRBJ1-5; tentatively, D is TRBD1 (5 bases). CDR1 is MNHEY, CDR2 SMNVEV, per germline (reference sequence). Trimming stripped 6 bases from V and 2 bases from J, with 11 bases between. There are 14 residues in the CDR3. The CDR3 nucleotides read TGTGCCAGCAGCCCAGTGGGGGGCAATCAGCCCCAGCATTTT. This sequence encodes CASSPVGGNQPQHF.

The chain combines TRBV28 with TRBJ1-2; D not resolved. Germline V lookup: CDR1 MDHEN, CDR2 SYDVKM. Trimming left V 2 bases short and J 4 bases short, with 5 bases between. This CDR3 is built from 12 residues. The CDR3 DNA sequence: TGTGCCAGCAGTTTACCACCCTATGGCTACACCTTC. Amino acid sequence: CASSLPPYGYTF.

CDR3 region: CASSLTEGAYGYTF. CDR3 sequence (DNA): TGCGCCAGCAGCTTGACCGAAGGGGCTTATGGCTACACCTTC. The gene calls are TRBV5-1 and TRBJ1-2; possible D gene TRBD1, 5 bases. Germline loops: CDR1 SGHRS, CDR2 YFSETQ. The CDR3 is 14 residues long. The ends were cut back, 1 base at V and 5 bases at J, with 12 bases in the middle.

Here the CDR3 DNA reads TGTGCCAGCAGTGAAGCGCAGGGCTCTGGAAACACCATATATTTT. Protein sequence: CASSEAQGSGNTIYF. The chain has TRBV6-1 and TRBJ1-3, with a possible D match to TRBD1 (5 bases). The CDR3 is 15 residues long. The V gene lost 0 bases and the J gene lost 0 bases, with 6 bases spanning the gap. Germline V gene data show CDR1 as MNHNS and CDR2 as SASEGT.

This chain connects TRBV9 to TRBJ2-5, with D possibly TRBD1 on 5 matching bases. CDR1 is SGDLS, CDR2 YYNGEE, per germline. V dropped 0 bases and J dropped 4 bases, with 7 bases sitting between them. The CDR3 extends over 13 amino acids. The CDR3 coding sequence is TGTGCCAGCAGCGTAGGGACATTAGAGACCCAGTACTTC. It translates to CASSVGTLETQYF.

This chain uses TRBV7-9 with TRBJ2-2; TRBD1 matches at 7 bases. The CDR3 is 16 residues long. Germline lookup yields CDR1 SEHNR and CDR2 FQNEAQ (reference sequence). V trimming: 5 bases; J trimming: 4 bases; junction bases outside the gene matches: 10. The CDR3 reads CASSRAGGLGTGELFF. The DNA of the CDR3 is TGTGCCAGCAGCCGAGCAGGGGGTCTAGGCACCGGGGAGCTGTTTTTT.

A few counts support this clone. The V call is TRBV2, the J call TRBJ2-5; tentative D call: TRBD2 (6 bases). The CDR3 sequence is 14 residues long. Germline V CDR1 and CDR2: SNHLY, FYNNEI. V was trimmed by 4 bases and J by 4 bases, leaving 13 bases between them. CDR3 coding DNA: TGTGCCAGCAGTGCAGAGGTGGGGGGAGAGACCCAGTACTTC. It codes for CASSAEVGGETQYF.

The chain carries TRBV27 and TRBJ1-3; no reliable D call. Germline CDR1 and CDR2: MNHEY and SMNVEV (reference sequence). Trimming removed 2 bases at V and 2 bases at J, with 7 bases between. This CDR3 is built from 14 residues. CDR3 amino acids: CASSLVGPGNTIYF. The CDR3 coding sequence is TGTGCCAGCAGTTTAGTGGGTCCTGGAAACACCATATATTTT.

V and J are TRBV28 and TRBJ2-5; 8 bases align to TRBD2. Trimming at V came to 1 base and at J to 5 bases, leaving 9 bases not matched to a gene. This CDR3 is built from 16 residues. Germline CDR1 MDHEN, CDR2 SYDVKM. This CDR3 is CASSLSSGGPRETQYF. In DNA form, the CDR3 reads TGTGCCAGCAGTTTATCAAGCGGGGGACCCAGGGAGACCCAGTACTTC.

CDR3 region: CASRETGWNTEAFF. Written as DNA, the CDR3 is TGTGCCAGCAGGGAAACAGGATGGAACACTGAAGCTTTCTTT. The chain joins TRBV25-1 to TRBJ1-1; D possibly corresponds to TRBD1 (5 bases). Trimming cost V 6 bases and J 1 base, with 12 bases left between them. Germline V gene sequence: CDR1 MGHDK, CDR2 SYGVNS. This CDR3 has 14 amino acids.